This passage covers 18 T cell receptor beta chains from one sample sequenced in a study. MiXCR, applied by TCRdb to the reads, yields one record per CDR3 protein. The profile shows 12,000 to 15,000 distinct CDR3 sequences, about 35% of them singletons. The sequencing input was blood. The source of these receptors is a human donor.

Many counts were recorded for this clonotype. This chain links TRBV4-3 with TRBJ2-3; 8 bases align to TRBD2. This CDR3 is 15 amino acids long. Germline loops: CDR1 LGHNA, CDR2 YSLEER. Trimming cost V 4 bases and J 3 bases; bases outside gene matches: 6. CDR3 in amino acids: CASSPEGLVTDTQYF. CDR3 DNA: TGCGCCAGCAGCCCTGAGGGACTAGTGACAGATACGCAGTATTTT.

This clonotype occurred a few times. The rearrangement joins TRBV4-3 to TRBJ1-2, with a weak D call TRBD1 (5 bases). Germline-derived CDR1 and CDR2 are LGHNA and YSLEER. V gave up 1 base and J gave up 4 bases, with 13 bases separating them. CDR3 length: 15 residues. The CDR3 here is CASSQGTGGVYGYTF. In DNA, the CDR3 is TGCGCCAGCAGCCAAGGGACGGGGGGGGTCTATGGCTACACCTTC.

This clonotype qualifies as medium-sized. This rearrangement joins TRBV4-3 to TRBJ2-6, with D unclear. Trimming removed 4 bases at V and 2 bases at J, with 9 bases between. The germline V gene has CDR1 LGHNA and CDR2 YSLEER. This CDR3 region has 15 residues. The CDR3 sequence: CASSRNGPGANVLTF. The CDR3 DNA follows: TGCGCCAGCAGCCGCAATGGTCCTGGGGCCAACGTCCTGACTTTC.

Comments on this clonotype: A much larger clone differs by one base, so this may be a read error. V gene TRBV4-3 combines with J gene TRBJ2-1; possible D gene TRBD2, 6 bases. The V end was cut by 1 base, the J end by 6 bases, with 19 bases between. The CDR3 sequence is 17 residues long. CDR1 and CDR2 (germline): LGHNA, YSLEER. DNA for the CDR3: TGCGCCAGCAGCCAAGTGGGAGGCAGGAGTCAACCCAATGAGCAGTTCTTC. Translation gives CASSQVGGRSQPNEQFF.

There are many counts of this clonotype. CDR3 loop: CASSPPGQGGEKLFF. For the CDR3, the DNA is TGTGCCAGCTCACCACCGGGACAGGGAGGTGAAAAACTGTTTTTT. The V and J genes are TRBV18 and TRBJ1-4, with 9 bases fitting TRBD1. Germline V gene data show CDR1 as KGHSH and CDR2 as LQKENI. The V gene end was trimmed by 0 bases and the J gene end by 7 bases; junction bases not matched to a gene: 3. The CDR3 has 15 residues.

The CDR3 DNA follows: TGTGCCAGCAGTTTAATGGTCCTAGCGGGAGGAGATACGCAGTATTTT. Protein: CASSLMVLAGGDTQYF. V is TRBV12-3 or TRBV12-4 and J is TRBJ2-3; 11 positions match TRBD2. V dropped 2 bases and J dropped 5; count of bases not matched to a gene: 6. CDR3 length: 16 residues.

There are many counts of this clonotype. V and J are TRBV4-3 and TRBJ1-5, with D uncertain. Looked up from germline, CDR1 is LGHNA and CDR2 is YSLEER. The V and J ends lost 0 bases and 3 bases respectively, with 6 bases between them. CDR3 size: 14 residues. CDR3 bases: TGCGCCAGCAGCCAAGACAGCCTCAATCAGCCCCAGCATTTT. It specifies CASSQDSLNQPQHF.

The chain is built from TRBV6-2 or TRBV6-3 and TRBJ2-7; 8 nucleotides line up with TRBD1. This CDR3 spans 12 amino acids. Germline V CDR1 and CDR2: MNHEY, SVGEGT. The ends lost 11 bases at V and 5 bases at J; junction bases unmatched: 8. This CDR3 reads CALRTGRHEQYF. The CDR3 bases are TGTGCCCTCCGGACAGGGAGGCACGAGCAGTACTTC.

A few counts support this clonotype. V and J are TRBV29-1 and TRBJ2-7, with TRBD2 matching over 7 bases. Looked up from germline, CDR1 is SQVTM and CDR2 is ANQGSEA. The V segment lost 4 bases and the J segment 0 bases; nucleotides outside the gene matches: 15. The CDR3 length is 17 residues. For the CDR3, the DNA is TGCAGCGTTGCATGCGGGGGTGCACCTCCGTGCTCCTACGAGCAGTACTTC. Its protein is CSVACGGAPPCSYEQYF.

This clonotype was found many times. The gene calls are TRBV14 and TRBJ2-1; 9 nucleotides align to TRBD1. The germline V gene has CDR1 SGHDN and CDR2 FVKESK. The CDR3 covers 16 residues. J lost 6 bases, V lost 2 bases, and 8 bases had no gene match. The CDR3: CASSQHRDRVTNEQFF. The CDR3 coding sequence is TGTGCCAGCAGCCAACACCGGGACAGGGTAACCAATGAGCAGTTCTTC. Based on the CDR3 plus reference TRBV14 and TRBJ2-1, the full variable domain is EAGVTQFPSHSVIEKGQTVTLRCDPISGHDNLYWYRRVMGKEIKFLLHFVKESKQDESGMPNNRFLAERTGGTYSTLKVQPAELEDSGVYFCASSQHRDRVTNEQFFGPGTRLTVL.

The table lists this clonotype with many counts. CDR3 DNA: TGCGCCAGCAGCCTCGTCCGGGAAAGTGAGCAGTTCTTC. It yields the protein CASSLVRESEQFF. The gene calls are TRBV4-3 and TRBJ2-1, with D perhaps matching TRBD2 (5 bases). The CDR3 has 13 residues. Trimming pared 4 bases from V and 9 bases from J, leaving 13 bases between. Germline lookup yields CDR1 LGHNA and CDR2 YSLEER.

This clonotype appeared many times. V usage is TRBV30 and J usage is TRBJ1-2, with D perhaps TRBD1 (5 bases). Germline CDR1 is GTSNPN and CDR2 is SVGIG (reference sequence). The CDR3 has 14 residues. V was pared by 3 bases and J by 0 bases, with 11 bases between. CDR3 DNA: TGTGCCTGGAGACCGGGACGGGCTAACTATGGCTACACCTTC. The encoded protein is CAWRPGRANYGYTF. The full variable domain, its missing parts supplied by reference TRBV30 and TRBJ1-2, is SQTIHQWPATLVQPVGSPLSLECTVEGTSNPNLYWYRQAAGRGLQLLFYSVGIGQISSEVPQNLSASRPQDRQFILSSKKLLLSDSGFYLCAWRPGRANYGYTFGSGTRLTVV.

This clonotype was seen repeatedly, ten times or more. The V and J genes are TRBV29-1 and TRBJ2-5, with TRBD1 as a possible D gene (5 bases). This CDR3 contains 13 residues. Between the trimmed V and J ends, which lost 3 bases and 5 bases, there was a span of 13 bases. Germline V CDR1 and CDR2: SQVTM, ANQGSEA. CDR3 protein: CSVDGPRVETQYF. The DNA of the CDR3 is TGCAGCGTTGACGGGCCCAGGGTGGAGACCCAGTACTTC.

The V and J genes are TRBV14 and TRBJ1-5; D unresolved. V shed 0 bases and J shed 11 bases, with 14 bases lying between them. Looked up from germline, CDR1 is SGHDN and CDR2 is FVKESK. This CDR3 region has 14 residues. Here the CDR3 DNA reads TGTGCCAGCAGCCAAGAGCGTAACCAAGAGACCCAGCATTTT. Protein sequence: CASSQERNQETQHF.

This clonotype is medium-sized in the sample. As DNA, the CDR3 is TGCAGTGCTGGGAGACAGGGTGGATCCTATAATTCACCCCTCCACTTT. Its protein is CSAGRQGGSYNSPLHF. The chain links TRBV20-1 to TRBJ1-6; TRBD1 agrees at 7 bases. Per the germline V gene, CDR1 is DFQATT and CDR2 is SNEGSKA (reference sequence). V gave up 5 bases and J gave up 1 base; unmatched junction bases: 8. CDR3 size: 16 residues.

About this clonotype: This may be a read error: a much more frequent sequence differs by one nucleotide. The rearrangement joins TRBV20-1 to TRBJ1-1, with TRBD1 as a possible D gene (5 bases). CDR1 and CDR2 (germline): DFQATT, SNEGSKA (reference sequence). This CDR3 comprises 14 residues. Trimming took 1 base from V and 7 from J, leaving 16 bases between them. The CDR3 nucleotides are TGCAGTGCTAGAGTCGCGTGGGGCGCGAGTGAAGCTTTCTTT. Its protein product is CSARVAWGASEAFF.

A single count supports this clonotype. V gene TRBV4-3 combines with J gene TRBJ2-5; D may be TRBD1 (7 bases). The CDR3 loop spans 20 amino acids. Germline loops: CDR1 LGHNA, CDR2 YSLEER. Trimming cost V 1 base and J 0 bases, with 24 bases left between them. CDR3 protein: CASSQGDRGLGGRDQETQYF. The CDR3, as DNA: TGCGCCAGCAGCCAAGGAGATAGGGGGCTCGGGGGCCGTGACCAAGAGACCCAGTACTTC.

This clonotype was seen only once. CDR3 DNA: TGTGCCAGCAGTTCGATAAGCGGCCGCCATGGAGGGAGCGGGACAGTCCGATCCTACAATGAGCAGTTCTTC. Translating gives CASSSISGRHGGSGTVRSYNEQFF. This chain links TRBV27 with TRBJ2-1, with D perhaps given as TRBD1 or TRBD2 (7 bases each). Between the trimmed V and J ends, which lost 4 bases and 1 base, there was a span of 38 bases. In germline, CDR1 is MNHEY, CDR2 SMNVEV (reference sequence). The CDR3 is 24 residues long.